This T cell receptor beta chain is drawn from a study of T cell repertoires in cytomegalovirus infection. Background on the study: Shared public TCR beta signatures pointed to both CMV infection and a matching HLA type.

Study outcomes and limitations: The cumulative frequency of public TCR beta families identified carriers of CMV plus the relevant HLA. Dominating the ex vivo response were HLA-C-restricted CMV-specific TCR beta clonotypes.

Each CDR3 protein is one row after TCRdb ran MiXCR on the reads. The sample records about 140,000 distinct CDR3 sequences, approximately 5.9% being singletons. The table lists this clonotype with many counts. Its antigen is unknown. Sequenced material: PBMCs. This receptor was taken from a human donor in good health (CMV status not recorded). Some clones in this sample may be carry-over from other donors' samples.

CDR3 in amino acids: CASSDRGSGANVLTF. The CDR3 DNA reads TGTGCCAGCAGCGACAGGGGTTCTGGGGCCAACGTCCTGACTTTC. The chain couples TRBV7-3 to TRBJ2-6; 8 nucleotides agree with TRBD1. The CDR3 contains 15 residues. Germline CDR1 is SGHTA and CDR2 is FQGTGA. The ends lost 5 bases at V and 1 base at J; junction bases unmatched: 1.